This T cell receptor beta chain was identified in a study of T cell responses to AZD1222 COVID-19 vaccine. Across the study: Timing groups of about 4 and about 12 weeks for second doses were pooled.

The repertoire was sequenced with immunoSEQ multiplex PCR; TCRdb's copy has only in-frame clones and lacks some. The sample yields 95,000 to 150,000 clones, about 90% seen once. The CDR3 runs 13 residues. The V end was cut by 3 bases, the J end by 4 bases, with 9 bases between. CDR1 and CDR2 (germline): SGHDN, FVKESK. The receptor comes from an adult in good health. The input for sequencing was peripheral blood, taken on day 0 of AZD1222 vaccination. The V call is TRBV14, the J call TRBJ2-5, with TRBD2 as a possible D gene (6 bases). CDR3 in amino acids: CASSHRLGETQYF. CDR3 sequence (DNA): TGTGCCAGCAGCCACCGACTAGGAGAGACCCAGTACTTC.